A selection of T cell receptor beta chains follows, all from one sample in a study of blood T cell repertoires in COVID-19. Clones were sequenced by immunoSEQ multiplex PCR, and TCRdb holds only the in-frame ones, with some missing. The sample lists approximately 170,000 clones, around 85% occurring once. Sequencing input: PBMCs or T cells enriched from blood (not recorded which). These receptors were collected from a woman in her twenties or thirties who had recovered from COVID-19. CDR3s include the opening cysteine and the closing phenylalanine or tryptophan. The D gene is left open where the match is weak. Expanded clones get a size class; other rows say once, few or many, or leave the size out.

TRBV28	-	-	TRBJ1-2	TGTGCCAGCAGTTCTCTGGGGCAGAACTATGGCTACACCTTC	CASSSLGQNYGYTF
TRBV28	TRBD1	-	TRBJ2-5	TGTGCCAGCAGTTTAGGGAACAGGGGTGAGACCCAGTACTTC	CASSLGNRGETQYF
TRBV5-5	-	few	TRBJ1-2	TGTGCCAGCAGCTTGGCGAGCTACTATGGCTACACCTTC	CASSLASYYGYTF
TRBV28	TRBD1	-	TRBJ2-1	TGTGCCAGCCTCGGGGGGACAGGGTACAATGAGCAGTTCTTC	CASLGGTGYNEQFF
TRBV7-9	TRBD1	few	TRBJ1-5	TGTGCCAGCAGCTTAGGAACAGGGGGCGGCAATCAGCCCCAGCATTTT	CASSLGTGGGNQPQHF
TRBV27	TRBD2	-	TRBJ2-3	TGTGCCAGCAGTCTAACTAGCGGGGGCACAGATACGCAGTATTTT	CASSLTSGGTDTQYF
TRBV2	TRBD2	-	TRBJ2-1	TGTGCCAGCAGTGACCTAGGACTAGCGGACAATGAGCAGTTCTTC	CASSDLGLADNEQFF
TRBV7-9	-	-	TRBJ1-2	TGTGCCAGCAGCCCCCCCCGTGCGGGAGTGGATGGCTACACCTTC	CASSPPRAGVDGYTF
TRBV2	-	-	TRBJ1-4	TGTGCCAGCAGTTTTCAGGGTAGGGAAAAACTGTTTTTT	CASSFQGREKLFF
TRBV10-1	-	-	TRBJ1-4	TGCGCCAGCAGTGAGTCGGCCATAACGGGGGAAAAACTGTTTTTT	CASSESAITGEKLFF
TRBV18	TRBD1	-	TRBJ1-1	TGTGCCAGCTCAACTCAGGGGGCTGGCACTGAAGCTTTCTTT	CASSTQGAGTEAFF
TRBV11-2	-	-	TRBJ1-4	TGTGCCAGCAGCCCCGGGGCAGGGAGGGGTGAAAAACTGTTTTTT	CASSPGAGRGEKLFF
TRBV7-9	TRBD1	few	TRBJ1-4	TGTGCCAGCAGCTCAGGGGGATGGGAAAAACTGTTTTTT	CASSSGGWEKLFF
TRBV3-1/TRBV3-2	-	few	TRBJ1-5	TGTGCCAGCAGCCCCGGACAAAACAATCAGCCCCAGCATTTT	CASSPGQNNQPQHF
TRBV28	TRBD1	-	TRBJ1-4	TGTGCCAGCAGTCCCCAACTCAGGGGGTCTAATGAAAAACTGTTTTTT	CASSPQLRGSNEKLFF
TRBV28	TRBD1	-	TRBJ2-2	TGTGCCAGCAGTAAAGGGACAGGGGGAGCGAACACCGGGGAGCTGTTTTTT	CASSKGTGGANTGELFF
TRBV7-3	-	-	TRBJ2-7	TGTGCCAGCAGCCAAACCGGGGAAGAGCAGTACTTC	CASSQTGEEQYF
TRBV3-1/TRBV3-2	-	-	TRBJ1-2	TGTGCCAGCAGCCAAGTCGAGTATGGCTACACCTTC	CASSQVEYGYTF
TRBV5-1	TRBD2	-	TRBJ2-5	TGCGCCAGCCAGCGGGGGGCCAGGGAGACCCAGTACTTC	CASQRGARETQYF
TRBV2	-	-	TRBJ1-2	TGTGCCAGGGGGGGGCAGGGCGGCTATGGCTACACCTTC	CARGGQGGYGYTF
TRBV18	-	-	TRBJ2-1	TGTGCCAGCTCACCTCTGGAGCGGACCAATGAGCAGTTCTTC	CASSPLERTNEQFF
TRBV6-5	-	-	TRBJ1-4	TGTGCCAGCAGCAAAGACCCAGGGTGGGGTGAAAAACTGTTTTTT	CASSKDPGWGEKLFF